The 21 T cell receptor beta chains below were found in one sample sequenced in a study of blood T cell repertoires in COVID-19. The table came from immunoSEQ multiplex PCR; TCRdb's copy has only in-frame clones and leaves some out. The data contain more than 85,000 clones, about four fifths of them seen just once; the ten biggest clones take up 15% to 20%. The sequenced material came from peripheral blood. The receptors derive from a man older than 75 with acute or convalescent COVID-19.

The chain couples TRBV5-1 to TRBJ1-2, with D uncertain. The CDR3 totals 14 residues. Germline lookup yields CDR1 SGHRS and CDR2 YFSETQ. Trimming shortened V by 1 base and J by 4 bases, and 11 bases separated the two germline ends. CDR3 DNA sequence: TGCGCCAGCAGCTTGAGTCCTAGGAGCTATGGCTACACCTTC. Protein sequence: CASSLSPRSYGYTF.

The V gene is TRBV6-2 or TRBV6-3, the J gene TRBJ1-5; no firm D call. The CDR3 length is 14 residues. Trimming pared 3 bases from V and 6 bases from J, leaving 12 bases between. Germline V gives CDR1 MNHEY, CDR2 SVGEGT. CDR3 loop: CASSYSMVTQPQHF. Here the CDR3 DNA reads TGTGCCAGCAGTTATTCTATGGTTACTCAGCCCCAGCATTTT.

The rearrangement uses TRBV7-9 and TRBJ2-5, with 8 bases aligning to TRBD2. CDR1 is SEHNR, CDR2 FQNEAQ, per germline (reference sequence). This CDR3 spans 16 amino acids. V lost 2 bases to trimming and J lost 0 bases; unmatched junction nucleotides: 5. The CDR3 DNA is TGTGCCAGCAGCTTACGTAGCGGGGTGTACCAAGAGACCCAGTACTTC. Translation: CASSLRSGVYQETQYF.

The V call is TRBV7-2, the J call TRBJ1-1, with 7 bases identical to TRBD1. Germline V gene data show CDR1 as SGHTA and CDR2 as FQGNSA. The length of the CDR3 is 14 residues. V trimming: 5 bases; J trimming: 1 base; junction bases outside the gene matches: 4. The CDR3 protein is CASSPGQANTEAFF. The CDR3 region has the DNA TGTGCCAGCAGCCCTGGACAGGCGAACACTGAAGCTTTCTTT.

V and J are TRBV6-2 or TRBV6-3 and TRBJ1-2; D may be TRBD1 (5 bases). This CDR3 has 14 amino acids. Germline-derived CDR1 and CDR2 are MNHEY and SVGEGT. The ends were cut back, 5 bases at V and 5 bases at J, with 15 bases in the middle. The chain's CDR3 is CASSQWEGRYGYTF. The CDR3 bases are TGTGCCAGCAGTCAATGGGAGGGGAGATATGGCTACACCTTC.

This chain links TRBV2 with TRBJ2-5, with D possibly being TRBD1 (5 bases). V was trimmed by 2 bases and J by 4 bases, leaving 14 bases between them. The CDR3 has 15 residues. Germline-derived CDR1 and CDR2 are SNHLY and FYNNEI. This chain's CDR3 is CASSERVGRGETQYF. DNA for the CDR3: TGTGCCAGCAGTGAAAGGGTGGGGCGAGGAGAGACCCAGTACTTC.

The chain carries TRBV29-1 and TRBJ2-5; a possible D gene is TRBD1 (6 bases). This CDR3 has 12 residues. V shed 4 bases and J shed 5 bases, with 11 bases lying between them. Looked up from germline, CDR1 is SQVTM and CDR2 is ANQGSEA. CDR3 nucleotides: TGCAGCGTTGTTGGACAGTGGGAGACCCAGTACTTC. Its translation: CSVVGQWETQYF.

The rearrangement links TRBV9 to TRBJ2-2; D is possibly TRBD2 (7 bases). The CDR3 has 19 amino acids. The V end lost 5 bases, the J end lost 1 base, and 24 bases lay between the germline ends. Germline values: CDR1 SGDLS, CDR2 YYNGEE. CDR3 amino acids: CASRGGLADLRGNTGELFF. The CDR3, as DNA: TGTGCCAGCAGAGGGGGGCTAGCGGATCTCCGGGGGAACACCGGGGAGCTGTTTTTT.

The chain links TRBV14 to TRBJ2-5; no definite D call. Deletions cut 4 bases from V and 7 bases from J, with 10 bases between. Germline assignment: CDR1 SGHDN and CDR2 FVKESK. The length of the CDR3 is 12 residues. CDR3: CASSLPSLTQYF. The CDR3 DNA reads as TGTGCCAGCAGCCTTCCCTCTTTGACCCAGTACTTC.

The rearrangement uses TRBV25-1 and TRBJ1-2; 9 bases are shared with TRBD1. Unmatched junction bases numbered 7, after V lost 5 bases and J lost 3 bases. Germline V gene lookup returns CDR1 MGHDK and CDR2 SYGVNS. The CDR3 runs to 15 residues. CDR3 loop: CASSPPGQGYYGYTF. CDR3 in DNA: TGTGCCAGCAGTCCCCCGGGACAGGGATACTATGGCTACACCTTC.

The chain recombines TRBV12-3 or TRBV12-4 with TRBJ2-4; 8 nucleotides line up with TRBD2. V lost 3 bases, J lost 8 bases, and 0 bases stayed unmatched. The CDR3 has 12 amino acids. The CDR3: CASSFSGDIQYF. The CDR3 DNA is TGTGCCAGCAGTTTTAGCGGGGACATTCAGTACTTC.

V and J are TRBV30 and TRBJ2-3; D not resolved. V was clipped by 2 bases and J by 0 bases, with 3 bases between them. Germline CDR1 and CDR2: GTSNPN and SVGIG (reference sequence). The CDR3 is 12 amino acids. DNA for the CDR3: TGTGCCTGGAGTTCTAGCACAGATACGCAGTATTTT. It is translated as CAWSSSTDTQYF.

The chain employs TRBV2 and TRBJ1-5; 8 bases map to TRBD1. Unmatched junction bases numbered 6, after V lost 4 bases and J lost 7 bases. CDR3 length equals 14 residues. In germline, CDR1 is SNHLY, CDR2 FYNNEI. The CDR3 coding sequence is TGTGCCAGCAGTGGGACAGGGCCGAAACAGCCCCAGCATTTT. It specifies CASSGTGPKQPQHF.

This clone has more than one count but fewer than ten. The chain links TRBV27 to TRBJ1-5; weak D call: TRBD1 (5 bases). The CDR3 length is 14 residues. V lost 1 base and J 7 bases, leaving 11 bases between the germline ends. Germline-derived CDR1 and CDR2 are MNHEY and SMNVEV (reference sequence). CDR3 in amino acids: CASSLLPGQQPQHF. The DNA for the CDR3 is TGTGCCAGCAGTTTATTGCCAGGGCAGCAGCCCCAGCATTTT.

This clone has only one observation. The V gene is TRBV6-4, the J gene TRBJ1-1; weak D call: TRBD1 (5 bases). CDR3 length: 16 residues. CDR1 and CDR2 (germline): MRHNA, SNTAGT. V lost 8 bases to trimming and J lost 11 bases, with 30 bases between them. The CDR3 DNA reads TGTGCCAGCCAGGCTGCGTTGGGCAGGGAATATGAAAGGGCTTTCTTT. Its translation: CASQAALGREYERAFF.

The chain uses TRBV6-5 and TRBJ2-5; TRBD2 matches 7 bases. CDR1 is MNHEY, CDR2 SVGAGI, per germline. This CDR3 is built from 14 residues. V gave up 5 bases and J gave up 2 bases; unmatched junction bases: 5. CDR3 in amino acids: CASSNAGGQETQYF. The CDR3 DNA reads TGTGCCAGCAGTAACGCCGGGGGGCAAGAGACCCAGTACTTC.

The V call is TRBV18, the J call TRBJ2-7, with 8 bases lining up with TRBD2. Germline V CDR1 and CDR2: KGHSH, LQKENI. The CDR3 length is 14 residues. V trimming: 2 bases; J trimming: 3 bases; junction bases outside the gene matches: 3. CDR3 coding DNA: TGTGCCAGCTCACCAACTAGCGGTCACTACGAGCAGTACTTC. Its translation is CASSPTSGHYEQYF.

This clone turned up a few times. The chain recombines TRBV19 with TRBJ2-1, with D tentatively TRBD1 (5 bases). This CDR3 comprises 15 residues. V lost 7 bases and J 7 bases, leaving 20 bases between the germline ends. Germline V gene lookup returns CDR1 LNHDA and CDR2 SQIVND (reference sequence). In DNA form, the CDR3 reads TGTGCCAGTACCCTATGGGGCTCGGTGGGAAATGAGCAGTTCTTC. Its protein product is CASTLWGSVGNEQFF. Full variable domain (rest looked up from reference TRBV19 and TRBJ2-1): DGGITQSPKYLFRKEGQNVTLSCEQNLNHDAMYWYRQDPGQGLRLIYYSQIVNDFQKGDIAEGYSVSREKKESFPLTVTSAQKNPTAFYLCASTLWGSVGNEQFFGPGTRLTVL.

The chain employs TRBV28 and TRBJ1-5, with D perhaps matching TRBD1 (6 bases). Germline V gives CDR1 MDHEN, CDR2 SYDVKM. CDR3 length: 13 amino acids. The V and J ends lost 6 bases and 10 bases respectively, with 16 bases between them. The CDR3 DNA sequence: TGTGCCAGCAGCCCCCCAGGGGTAGGACCCCAGCATTTT. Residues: CASSPPGVGPQHF.

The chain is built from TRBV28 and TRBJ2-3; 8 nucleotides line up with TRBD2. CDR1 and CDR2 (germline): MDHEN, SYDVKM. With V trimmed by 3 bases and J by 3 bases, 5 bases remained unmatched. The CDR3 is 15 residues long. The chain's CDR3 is CASSFSGGQTDTQYF. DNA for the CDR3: TGTGCCAGCAGTTTTTCGGGGGGGCAGACAGATACGCAGTATTTT.

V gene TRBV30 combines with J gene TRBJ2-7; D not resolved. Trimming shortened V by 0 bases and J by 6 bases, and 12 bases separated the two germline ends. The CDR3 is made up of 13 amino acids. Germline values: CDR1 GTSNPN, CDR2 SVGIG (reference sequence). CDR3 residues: CAWSVRRVGEQYF. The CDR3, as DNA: TGTGCCTGGAGTGTACGTCGGGTTGGCGAGCAGTACTTC.